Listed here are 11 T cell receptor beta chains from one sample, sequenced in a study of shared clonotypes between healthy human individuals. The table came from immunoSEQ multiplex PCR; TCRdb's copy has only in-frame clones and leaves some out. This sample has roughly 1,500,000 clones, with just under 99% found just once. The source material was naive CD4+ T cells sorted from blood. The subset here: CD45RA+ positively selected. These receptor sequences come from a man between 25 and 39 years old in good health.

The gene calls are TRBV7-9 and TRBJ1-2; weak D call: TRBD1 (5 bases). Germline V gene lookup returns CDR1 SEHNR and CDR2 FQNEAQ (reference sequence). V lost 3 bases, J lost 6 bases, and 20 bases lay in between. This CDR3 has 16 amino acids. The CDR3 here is CASSFLPRQGRDGYTF. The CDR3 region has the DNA TGTGCCAGCAGCTTTTTACCTAGGCAGGGTCGAGATGGCTACACCTTC.

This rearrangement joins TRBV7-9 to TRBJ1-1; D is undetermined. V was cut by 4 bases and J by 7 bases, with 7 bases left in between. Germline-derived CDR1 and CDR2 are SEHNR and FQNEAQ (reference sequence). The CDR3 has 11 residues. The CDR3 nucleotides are TGTGCCAGCAGCTCCACAGTTGAAGCTTTCTTT. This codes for CASSSTVEAFF. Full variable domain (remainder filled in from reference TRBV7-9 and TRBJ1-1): DTGVSQNPRHKITKRGQNVTFRCDPISEHNRLYWYRQTLGQGPEFLTYFQNEAQLEKSRLLSDRFSAERPKGSFSTLEIQRTEQGDSAMYLCASSSTVEAFFGQGTRLTVV.

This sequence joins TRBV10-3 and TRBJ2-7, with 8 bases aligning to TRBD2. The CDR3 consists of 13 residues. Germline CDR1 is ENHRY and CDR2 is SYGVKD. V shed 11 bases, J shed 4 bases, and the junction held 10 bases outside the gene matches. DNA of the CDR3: TGTGCCGCGGCAATAGCGGGACTTTACGAGCAGTACTTC. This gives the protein CAAAIAGLYEQYF.

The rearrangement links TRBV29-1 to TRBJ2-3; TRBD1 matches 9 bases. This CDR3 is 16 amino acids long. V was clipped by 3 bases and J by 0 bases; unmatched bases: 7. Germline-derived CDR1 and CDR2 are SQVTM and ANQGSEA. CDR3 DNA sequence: TGCAGCGTTGAGGGGTACGGACAGGGGAGCACAGATACGCAGTATTTT. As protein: CSVEGYGQGSTDTQYF.

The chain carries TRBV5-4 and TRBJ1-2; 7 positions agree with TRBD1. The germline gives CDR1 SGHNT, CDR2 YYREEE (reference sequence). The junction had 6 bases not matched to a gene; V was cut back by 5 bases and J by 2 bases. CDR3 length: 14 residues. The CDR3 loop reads CASRQGIDNYGYTF. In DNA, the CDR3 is TGTGCCAGCAGACAGGGGATTGACAACTATGGCTACACCTTC.

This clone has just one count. The CDR3 loop reads CASSYGTGGKLFF. The CDR3 bases are TGTGCCAGCAGCTACGGGACAGGTGGAAAACTGTTTTTT. The gene calls are TRBV7-2 and TRBJ1-4; TRBD1 matches at 8 bases. The V and J ends lost 4 bases and 10 bases, in that order; junction bases with no gene match: 5. Germline values: CDR1 SGHTA, CDR2 FQGNSA. The CDR3 totals 13 residues.

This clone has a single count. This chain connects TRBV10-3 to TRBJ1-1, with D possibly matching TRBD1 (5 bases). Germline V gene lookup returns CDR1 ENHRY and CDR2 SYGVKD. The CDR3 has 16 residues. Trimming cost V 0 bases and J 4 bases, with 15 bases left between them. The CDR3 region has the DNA TGTGCCATCAGTGAGTCAGGACATCCCTCAAGCACTGAAGCTTTCTTT. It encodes CAISESGHPSSTEAFF.

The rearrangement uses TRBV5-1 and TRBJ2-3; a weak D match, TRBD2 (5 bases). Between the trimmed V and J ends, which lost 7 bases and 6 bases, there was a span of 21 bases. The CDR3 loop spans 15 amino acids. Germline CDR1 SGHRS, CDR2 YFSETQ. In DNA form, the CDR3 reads TGCGCCAGCGGCCAGCGGAAGCCTTTCCCCGATACGCAGTATTTT. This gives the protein CASGQRKPFPDTQYF.

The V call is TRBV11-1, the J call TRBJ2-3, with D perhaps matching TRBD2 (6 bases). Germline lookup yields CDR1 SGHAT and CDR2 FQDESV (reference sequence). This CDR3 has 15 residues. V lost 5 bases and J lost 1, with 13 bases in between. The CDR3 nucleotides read TGTGCCAGCAGCCCCCGGAGGGGCGGCACAGATACGCAGTATTTT. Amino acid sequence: CASSPRRGGTDTQYF. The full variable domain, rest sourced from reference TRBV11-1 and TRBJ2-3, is EAEVAQSPRYKITEKSQAVAFWCDPISGHATLYWYRQILGQGPELLVQFQDESVVDDSQLPKDRFSAERLKGVDSTLKIQPAELGDSAMYLCASSPRRGGTDTQYFGPGTRLTVL.

The CDR3, as DNA: TGCGCCAGCAGCCCACAGACAGGACCACCTACCTACGAGCAGTACTTC. Protein sequence: CASSPQTGPPTYEQYF. The V call is TRBV5-1, the J call TRBJ2-7, with D tentatively TRBD1 (6 bases). CDR1 and CDR2 (germline): SGHRS, YFSETQ. The CDR3 sequence is 16 residues long. V lost 4 bases and J lost 2, with 19 bases in between.

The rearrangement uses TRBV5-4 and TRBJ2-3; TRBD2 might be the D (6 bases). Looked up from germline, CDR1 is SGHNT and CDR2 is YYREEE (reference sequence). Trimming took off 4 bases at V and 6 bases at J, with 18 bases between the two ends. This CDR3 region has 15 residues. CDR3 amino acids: CASSRGIALEDTQYF. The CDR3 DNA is TGTGCCAGCAGCCGCGGGATAGCGTTGGAGGATACGCAGTATTTT.